The 19 T cell receptor beta chains below were found in one sample sequenced in a study of breast tumors, draining lymph nodes, adjacent tissues. TCRdb re-analysed the multiplex PCR reads in MiXCR, keeping a single row per CDR3 protein. This repertoire shows 140,000 or so distinct CDR3 sequences, about 31% found once; its top ten account for roughly 2.3%. Axillary draining lymph nodes of breast cancer patients supplied the node samples. The material sequenced was axillary lymph node tissue. The receptor source for this set is a female donor with breast cancer. Some clones in this sample may be carry-over from other donors' samples.

This clonotype was seen at least ten times. The chain combines TRBV5-1 with TRBJ2-3, with D perhaps TRBD1 (6 bases). Trimming removed 7 bases from V and 2 bases from J, with 17 bases in between. The CDR3 extends over 15 amino acids. Germline CDR1 and CDR2: SGHRS and YFSETQ. The CDR3 here is CASRLNRVDTDTQYF. The CDR3 DNA reads TGCGCCAGCCGTCTAAACAGGGTCGACACAGATACGCAGTATTTT.

This clonotype was seen a handful of times. The genes are TRBV12-3 or TRBV12-4 and TRBJ1-1; 7 positions match TRBD1. V was clipped by 5 bases and J by 5 bases; unmatched bases: 8. There are 14 residues in the CDR3. The CDR3 is CASSPQGSGTEAFF. DNA for the CDR3: TGTGCCAGCAGTCCACAGGGGAGCGGTACTGAAGCTTTCTTT.

The chain is built from TRBV20-1 and TRBJ1-2, with 8 bases that match TRBD1. Germline V gives CDR1 DFQATT, CDR2 SNEGSKA (reference sequence). V was clipped by 5 bases and J by 4 bases; unmatched bases: 12. The CDR3 is made up of 15 amino acids. The CDR3 nucleotides read TGCAGTGCTGGACCTGCTGGACAGGGTGCCTATGGCTACACCTTC. This encodes CSAGPAGQGAYGYTF.

This clonotype was found many times. The chain links TRBV13 to TRBJ1-2, with D possibly matching TRBD1 (5 bases). V was shortened by 7 bases and J by 8 bases, with 29 bases between the two germline ends. The CDR3 consists of 17 residues. Germline V gene lookup returns CDR1 PRHDT and CDR2 FYEKMQ (reference sequence). The CDR3 DNA is TGTGCCAGCACCTCGTATGGGAGCGGTCAGGGCCATAGAGGCTACACCTTC. It codes for CASTSYGSGQGHRGYTF.

To note about this clonotype: This may be a read error: a much more frequent sequence differs by one nucleotide. V usage is TRBV7-2 and J usage is TRBJ1-2; tentatively, D is TRBD1 (5 bases). Germline CDR1 and CDR2: SGHTA and FQGNSA. This CDR3 spans 14 amino acids. CDR3 coding DNA: TGTGCCGGCAGCTTGGGACCTTCTAACTATGGCTACACCTTC. This codes for CAGSLGPSNYGYTF.

In its sample, this clonotype was seen many times. CDR3 in DNA: TGTGCCAGCAGTTTAGTCTCCTCTAGGTGGGATACGCAGTATTTT. As protein: CASSLVSSRWDTQYF. The chain couples TRBV12-3 or TRBV12-4 to TRBJ2-3, with D hard to call. The CDR3 spans 15 residues. Deletions cut 1 base from V and 6 bases from J, with 14 bases between.

Ten or more counts support this clonotype. This chain joins TRBV5-1 and TRBJ1-4, with D maybe TRBD1 (6 bases). Per germline, CDR1 SGHRS and CDR2 YFSETQ. V was pared by 4 bases and J by 0 bases, with 13 bases between. The CDR3 contains 16 residues. The CDR3 loop reads CASSLLGGATNEKLFF. Written as DNA, the CDR3 is TGCGCCAGCAGCCTTCTAGGGGGTGCAACTAATGAAAAACTGTTTTTT.

This clonotype was recorded many times. This CDR3 reads CASRPLAGGRETQYF. The CDR3 DNA is TGTGCCAGCAGACCTCTAGCTGGAGGCAGGGAGACCCAGTACTTC. This chain joins TRBV6-1 and TRBJ2-5; D is possibly TRBD2 (5 bases). The V end lost 6 bases, the J end lost 5 bases, and 19 bases lay between the germline ends. The CDR3 has 15 residues. Germline V gives CDR1 MNHNS, CDR2 SASEGT.

This clonotype was seen ten or more times. The genes are TRBV5-1 and TRBJ2-1; maybe TRBD1 (6 bases). Germline V gene lookup returns CDR1 SGHRS and CDR2 YFSETQ. This CDR3 has 13 residues. The V end lost 5 bases, the J end lost 8 bases, and 14 bases lay between the germline ends. CDR3 in DNA: TGCGCCAGCAGTTTCTATGGGGGCGATGAGCAGTTCTTC. Amino acids: CASSFYGGDEQFF. The full variable domain, with the rest looked up from reference TRBV5-1 and TRBJ2-1, is KAGVTQTPRYLIKTRGQQVTLSCSPISGHRSVSWYQQTPGQGLQFLFEYFSETQRNKGNFPGRFSGRQFSNSRSEMNVSTLELGDSALYLCASSFYGGDEQFFGPGTRLTVL.

This clonotype appeared many times. This may stem from a read error, because a much larger clone lies one nucleotide away. The rearrangement uses TRBV5-4 and TRBJ2-7; weak D call: TRBD1 (6 bases). Trimming pared 2 bases from V and 2 bases from J, leaving 11 bases between. Germline loops: CDR1 SGHNT, CDR2 YYREEE (reference sequence). The CDR3 sequence is 14 residues long. As DNA, the CDR3 is TGTGCCAGCAGCTTTCGGGACACGGCCTACGAGCAGTACTTC. This translates into CASSFRDTAYEQYF.

On this clonotype: This may arise from a read error, as a much more abundant clone is one base away. The chain links TRBV7-3 to TRBJ1-6, with TRBD1 matching 10 bases. The germline gives CDR1 SGHTA, CDR2 FQGTGA. The CDR3 length is 14 residues. CDR3 nucleotide sequence: TGTGTCAGCCGAGACAGGGGGCAAAATTCACCCCTCCACTTT. Translating it yields CVSRDRGQNSPLHF.

This clonotype was detected ten times or more. The J gene is TRBJ1-6, the V gene TRBV19; possible D gene TRBD1, 5 bases. The CDR3 has 15 amino acids. V dropped 3 bases and J dropped 15 bases, with 21 bases sitting between them. Germline loops: CDR1 LNHDA, CDR2 SQIVND (reference sequence). CDR3 sequence reads: CASSMLTSTTDNLHF. For the CDR3, the DNA is TGTGCCAGTAGTATGCTAACTTCGACGACAGATAACCTCCACTTT.

This clonotype occurred a few times. The chain has TRBV6-5 and TRBJ2-3; D gene ambiguous. Between the trimmed V and J ends, which lost 4 bases and 5 bases, there was a span of 10 bases. Germline lookup yields CDR1 MNHEY and CDR2 SVGAGI. The CDR3 is 13 residues long. CDR3 residues: CASSLSRQDTQYF. CDR3 coding DNA: TGTGCCAGCAGTTTATCCCGACAAGATACGCAGTATTTT.

Regarding this clonotype: It is likely a read error, because the conserved phenylalanine at the end of the CDR3 is missing. The chain links TRBV7-3 to TRBJ1-6; D uncertain. V lost 3 bases and J lost 9, with 15 bases in between. The CDR3 has 15 amino acids. The V gene's germline CDR1 is SGHTA and CDR2 FQGTGA. This chain's CDR3 is CASSLEREAGSPLHS. As DNA, the CDR3 is TGTGCCAGCAGCTTGGAAAGGGAGGCAGGTTCACCCCTCCACTCT.

This clonotype was picked up many times. The rearrangement joins TRBV3-1 to TRBJ1-4, with D hard to call. Trimming removed 1 base from V and 7 bases from J, with 1 base in between. Looked up from germline, CDR1 is LGHDT and CDR2 is YNNKEL (reference sequence). The CDR3 loop spans 11 amino acids. This chain's CDR3 is CASSQAEKLFF. The CDR3 DNA sequence: TGTGCCAGCAGCCAAGCTGAAAAACTGTTTTTT.

Comment on this clonotype: One end of the junction fails to match germline, which may point to a read error. This chain joins TRBV11-3 and TRBJ1-2; D is perhaps TRBD1 (5 bases). This CDR3 is 14 amino acids long. Germline CDR1 is SGHNT and CDR2 is YENEEA. The CDR3 nucleotides read TGTGCCAGCGGCTTAGGGGCCCCTGGCTATGGCTACACCTTC. Its protein product is CASGLGAPGYGYTF.

As concerns this clonotype: Germline and junction disagree at one end, which may indicate a read error. V usage is TRBV11-2 and J usage is TRBJ1-5; the match to TRBD1 covers 10 bases. The CDR3 is made up of 15 amino acids. Germline lookup yields CDR1 SGHAT and CDR2 FQNNGV. CDR3 sequence (DNA): TGTGCCAGCAGCGTAGACAGGGGGCCGGAACAGCCCCAGCATTTT. It codes for CASSVDRGPEQPQHF.

This clonotype has more than one count but fewer than ten. The gene calls are TRBV5-6 and TRBJ1-2; TRBD1 aligns across 7 bases. The CDR3 is 16 amino acids. V lost 2 bases and J lost 8; bases outside the gene matches: 15. Germline values: CDR1 SGHDT, CDR2 YYEEEE. CDR3 sequence reads: CASSLRVPQGGSGYTF. DNA for the CDR3: TGTGCCAGCAGCTTAAGGGTTCCGCAGGGGGGCTCGGGCTACACCTTC.

This chain uses TRBV5-5 with TRBJ1-6; 12 bases fit TRBD1. Losses at the gene ends were 2 bases for V and 9 bases for J; bases not matched to a gene: 6. Germline CDR1 and CDR2: SGHKS and YYEKEE (reference sequence). The CDR3 extends over 16 amino acids. The CDR3 DNA reads as TGTGCCAGCAGCTTTATGGGACAGGGGGCAAGTTCACCCCTCCACTTT. It specifies CASSFMGQGASSPLHF.